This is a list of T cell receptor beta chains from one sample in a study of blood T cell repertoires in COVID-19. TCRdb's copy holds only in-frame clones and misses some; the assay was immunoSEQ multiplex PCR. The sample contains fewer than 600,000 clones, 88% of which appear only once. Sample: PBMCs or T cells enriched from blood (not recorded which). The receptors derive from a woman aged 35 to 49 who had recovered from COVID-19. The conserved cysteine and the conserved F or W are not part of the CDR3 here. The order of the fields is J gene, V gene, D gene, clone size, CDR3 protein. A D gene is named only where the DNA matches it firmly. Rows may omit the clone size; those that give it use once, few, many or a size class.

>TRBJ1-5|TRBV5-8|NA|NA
ASSRMGPSNQPQH
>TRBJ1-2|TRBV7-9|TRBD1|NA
ASSRPGTGTGYT
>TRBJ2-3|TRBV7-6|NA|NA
ASSWRALGLTRTDTQY
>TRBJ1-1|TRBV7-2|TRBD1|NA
ASSEGQGGNTEAF
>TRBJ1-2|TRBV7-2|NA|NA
ASSLLTGIPNYGYT
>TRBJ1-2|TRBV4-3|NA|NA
ASSQDPSGFYGYT
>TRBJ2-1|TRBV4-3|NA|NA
ASSRGTLLSYNEQF
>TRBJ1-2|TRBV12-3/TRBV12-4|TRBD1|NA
ASILDRAGGYT
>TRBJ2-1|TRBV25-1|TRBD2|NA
ASSDPGLAGGPHEQF
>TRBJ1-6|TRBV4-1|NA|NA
ASSQVLPGASPLH
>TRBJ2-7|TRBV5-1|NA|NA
ASSLGGRMLEQY
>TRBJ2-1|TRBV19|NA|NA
ASSRGPGAWDEQF
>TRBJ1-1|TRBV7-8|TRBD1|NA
ASSLAGQGAPNTEAF
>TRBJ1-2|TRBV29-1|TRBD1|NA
SASGQGEYGYT
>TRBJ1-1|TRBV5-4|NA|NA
ASSLEGRVATEAF
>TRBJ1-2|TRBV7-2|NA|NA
ASSPPGRANYGYT
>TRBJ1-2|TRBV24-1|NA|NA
ATSDSLYGYT
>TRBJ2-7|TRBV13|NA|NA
ASSSPTVAAGERRAYEQY
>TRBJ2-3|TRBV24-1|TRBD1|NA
ATSDVRRQGKDTQY
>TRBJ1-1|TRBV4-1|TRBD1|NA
ASSQGKGGLVGTEAF
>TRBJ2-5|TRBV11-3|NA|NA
ASSLRQGGETQY
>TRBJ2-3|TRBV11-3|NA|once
ASSLEGATDTQY
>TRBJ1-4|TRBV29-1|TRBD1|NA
SGLTGEEKLF
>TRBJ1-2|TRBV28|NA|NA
ASSFGEDGYGYT
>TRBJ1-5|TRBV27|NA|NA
ASSLTPGSNQPQH
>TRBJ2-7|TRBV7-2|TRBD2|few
ASSLGGSMYEQY
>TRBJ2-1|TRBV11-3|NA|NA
ASSLMAESSYNEQF
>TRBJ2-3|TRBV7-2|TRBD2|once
ASSLARSSGSTDTQY
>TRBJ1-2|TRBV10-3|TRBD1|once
AISEYKGQNYGYT
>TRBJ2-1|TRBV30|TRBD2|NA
AGELAGGARNEQF
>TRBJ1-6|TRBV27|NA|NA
ASGSQTENNSPLH
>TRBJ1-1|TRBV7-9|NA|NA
ASRGDGTARGEAF
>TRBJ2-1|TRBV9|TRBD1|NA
ASSLLTGGSPREQF
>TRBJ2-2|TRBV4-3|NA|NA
ASSQHNTGILTGELF
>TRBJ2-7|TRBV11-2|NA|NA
ASSIDRRGQY
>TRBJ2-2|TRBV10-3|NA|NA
ATIATTVNTGELF
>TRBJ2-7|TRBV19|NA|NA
ASSPWGRRSYEQY